This TCR beta chain is drawn from a study of blood T cell repertoires in COVID-19. Authors' processing steps: Reference gene primer amplification gave estimated nucleated cell counts. TCRdb keeps only in-frame clones here, not all; method: immunoSEQ multiplex PCR. The V and J calls and clone size were taken over from that table, and D and trimming were inferred from the DNA. The data contain 65,000 to 70,000 clones, around three quarters of them seen just once; the ten biggest clones take up around 23%. Germline assignment: CDR1 GTSNPN and CDR2 SVGIG (reference sequence). The CDR3 spans 14 residues. V lost 0 bases to trimming and J lost 5 bases; unmatched junction nucleotides: 3.

Material: peripheral blood. The source is a human donor in a cohort sampled during active COVID-19. The chain is built from TRBV30 and TRBJ2-2, with 7 bases fitting TRBD2. CDR3 amino acids: CAWSVASGTGELFF. In DNA, the CDR3 is TGTGCCTGGAGTGTGGCTAGCGGAACCGGGGAGCTGTTTTTT.